The subject of this entry is one T cell receptor beta chain. The repertoire was sequenced with immunoSEQ multiplex PCR; TCRdb's copy has only in-frame clones and lacks some. Found here are about 38,000 clones, around 90% of them singletons; the top ten hold under 0.45%. This record belongs to a study of T cell changes during pregnancy in multiple sclerosis. The V and J ends lost 2 bases and 0 bases respectively, with 11 bases between them. The CDR3 covers 15 residues. Germline CDR1 GTSNPN, CDR2 SVGIG (reference sequence). Source: CD4+ T cells from peripheral blood mononuclear cells, taken after pregnancy. The receptor was derived from a female donor in good health, enrolled as a control in a pregnancy study. The V and J genes are TRBV30 and TRBJ1-3; TRBD1 is a possible D gene (5 bases). The CDR3 reads CAWSFRASSGNTIYF. DNA of the CDR3: TGTGCCTGGAGTTTCAGGGCGAGCTCTGGAAACACCATATATTTT. The full variable domain, with the rest looked up from reference TRBV30 and TRBJ1-3, is SQTIHQWPATLVQPVGSPLSLECTVEGTSNPNLYWYRQAAGRGLQLLFYSVGIGQISSEVPQNLSASRPQDRQFILSSKKLLLSDSGFYLCAWSFRASSGNTIYFGEGSWLTVV.